This entry lists 11 T cell receptor beta chains sequenced from one sample in a study of identical twins. One entry per CDR3 protein results from TCRdb running MiXCR on the 5' RACE reads. The table includes fewer than 650,000 distinct CDR3 sequences, roughly 7.1% detected once. Separately, the same data were catalogued under a study of yellow fever vaccine responses in identical twins.

The sequenced material came from PBMCs. Receptor source: a woman younger than 30 in good health.

This clonotype was detected many times. V is TRBV3-1 and J is TRBJ1-4; 8 nucleotides align to TRBD1. The V gene end was trimmed by 4 bases and the J gene end by 5 bases; junction bases not matched to a gene: 12. Germline V gene data show CDR1 as LGHDT and CDR2 as YNNKEL (reference sequence). CDR3 size: 17 residues. For the CDR3, the DNA is TGTGCCAGCAGCCCACGAACCGTCCGGACAGGGAATGAAAAACTGTTTTTT. Its protein is CASSPRTVRTGNEKLFF.

This clonotype has more than one count but fewer than ten. This chain links TRBV5-5 with TRBJ1-1; TRBD1 agrees at 9 bases. Germline CDR1 reads SGHKS; CDR2 reads YYEKEE (reference sequence). The CDR3 is 16 amino acids. The V and J ends lost 0 bases and 5 bases, in that order; junction bases with no gene match: 8. The CDR3 loop is CASSLGWTGAKTEAFF. For the CDR3, the DNA is TGTGCCAGCAGCTTGGGATGGACAGGGGCCAAGACTGAAGCTTTCTTT. Variable domain in full (rest from reference TRBV5-5 and TRBJ1-1): DAGVTQSPTHLIKTRGQQVTLRCSPISGHKSVSWYQQVLGQGPQFIFQYYEKEERGRGNFPDRFSARQFPNYSSELNVNALLLGDSALYLCASSLGWTGAKTEAFFGQGTRLTVV.

This clonotype was observed at least ten times. V and J are TRBV5-1 and TRBJ1-6; 9 bases fit TRBD1. CDR3 length: 15 amino acids. V dropped 4 bases and J dropped 8; count of bases not matched to a gene: 7. CDR1 is SGHRS and CDR2 is YFSETQ in the germline V gene. The CDR3 nucleotides read TGCGCCAGCAGCGCCACAGGGGGCAGCGATTCACCCCTCCACTTT. It specifies CASSATGGSDSPLHF.

There are many counts of this clonotype. The chain employs TRBV5-1 and TRBJ2-2; D remains unclear. Between the trimmed V and J ends, which lost 0 bases and 4 bases, there was a span of 16 bases. The CDR3 covers 17 residues. The V gene's germline CDR1 is SGHRS and CDR2 YFSETQ. The CDR3 sequence is CASSLGYGGTSTGELFF. CDR3 nucleotide sequence: TGCGCCAGCAGCTTGGGGTACGGCGGAACTTCCACCGGGGAGCTGTTTTTT.

This clonotype was seen more than once but under ten times. The CDR3 nucleotides are TGTGCCACCAGCAGAGATCAGGCTAGCTATACGCAGTATTTT. Its protein product is CATSRDQASYTQYF. The V and J genes are TRBV15 and TRBJ2-3; perhaps TRBD2 as D (5 bases). Germline loops: CDR1 LNHNV, CDR2 YYDKDF (reference sequence). Trimming shortened V by 0 bases and J by 7 bases, and 11 bases separated the two germline ends. The CDR3 extends over 14 amino acids.

V and J are TRBV2 and TRBJ2-5; tentative D call: TRBD2 (5 bases). Germline V gives CDR1 SNHLY, CDR2 FYNNEI. Trimming removed 3 bases from V and 1 base from J, with 18 bases in between. The CDR3 consists of 17 residues. This CDR3 is CASSDWGIGSSQETQYF. As DNA, the CDR3 is TGTGCCAGCAGTGACTGGGGTATTGGGAGTAGCCAAGAGACCCAGTACTTC.

This clonotype was observed at least ten times. The rearrangement links TRBV9 to TRBJ2-1; TRBD2 is a possible D gene (7 bases). The V and J ends lost 0 bases and 5 bases respectively, with 12 bases between them. Germline lookup yields CDR1 SGDLS and CDR2 YYNGEE. This CDR3 is 15 amino acids long. DNA of the CDR3: TGTGCCAGCAGCGTAGCGGGGGGCCTAAACAATGAGCAGTTCTTC. Amino acid sequence: CASSVAGGLNNEQFF.

The chain carries TRBV10-3 and TRBJ1-3, with 7 positions matching TRBD1. There are 15 residues in the CDR3. The germline CDR1 and CDR2 sequences are ENHRY and SYGVKD. V was pared by 4 bases and J by 0 bases, with 3 bases of the junction left unmatched. The CDR3: CAISGRDSSGNTIYF. DNA of the CDR3: TGTGCCATCAGTGGACGGGACAGCTCTGGAAACACCATATATTTT.

This clonotype was observed at least ten times. The gene calls are TRBV6-1 and TRBJ2-1; 12 bases agree with TRBD2. The CDR3 contains 15 residues. The germline V gene encodes CDR1 MNHNS and CDR2 SASEGT. V lost 6 bases, J lost 6 bases, and 6 bases stayed unmatched. Here the CDR3 DNA reads TGTGCCAGCAGGCCCGGACTAGCGGGGCCCAATGAGCAGTTCTTC. The encoded protein is CASRPGLAGPNEQFF.

This clonotype was recorded many times. The chain is built from TRBV20-1 and TRBJ1-1; D might be TRBD1 (5 bases). This CDR3 is built from 14 residues. Germline CDR1 and CDR2: DFQATT and SNEGSKA (reference sequence). Trimming removed 3 bases from V and 3 bases from J, with 14 bases in between. CDR3 region: CSARSPGSDTEAFF. In DNA, the CDR3 is TGCAGTGCTAGGAGCCCAGGGTCTGACACTGAAGCTTTCTTT.

This clonotype has at least ten counts. V usage is TRBV3-1 and J usage is TRBJ2-5; tentative D call: TRBD1 (5 bases). Between the trimmed V and J ends, which lost 4 bases and 1 base, there was a span of 7 bases. The germline V gene has CDR1 LGHDT and CDR2 YNNKEL (reference sequence). The CDR3 is 13 amino acids. The CDR3 DNA reads TGTGCCAGCAGCCTGCAGGGCCAAGAGACCCAGTACTTC. This sequence encodes CASSLQGQETQYF.